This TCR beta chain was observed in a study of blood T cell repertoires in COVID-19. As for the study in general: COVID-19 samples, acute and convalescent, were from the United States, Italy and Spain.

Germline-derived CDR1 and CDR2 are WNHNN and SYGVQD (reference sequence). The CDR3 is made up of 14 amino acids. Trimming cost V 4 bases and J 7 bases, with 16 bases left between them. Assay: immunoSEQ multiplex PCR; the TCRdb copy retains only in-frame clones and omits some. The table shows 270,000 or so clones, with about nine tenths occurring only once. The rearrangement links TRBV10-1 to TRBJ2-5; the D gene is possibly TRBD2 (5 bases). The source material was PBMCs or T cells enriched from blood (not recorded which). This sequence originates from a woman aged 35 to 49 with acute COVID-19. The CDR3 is CASSAGSRAGTQYF. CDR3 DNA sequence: TGCGCCAGCAGTGCGGGGAGCCGGGCGGGGACCCAGTACTTC.